The table lists the clone carrying this T cell receptor (beta chain) with many counts. The data were taken from a study of T cells in Graves' hyperthyroidism and ophthalmopathy. Study overall: Peripheral blood collection took place at initial diagnosis, before any treatment.

CDR3 length equals 15 residues. From germline, CDR1 is KGHSH and CDR2 LQKENI. The V segment lost 2 bases and the J segment 3 bases; nucleotides outside the gene matches: 6. Amplified TCR beta CDR3 regions came from RNA transcripts. Initially, a first-round RT-PCR of the TCR CDR3 employed the HTBI primer set. TCRdb independently ran MiXCR on the multiplex PCR reads; one entry per CDR3 protein. In the table there are fewer than 650,000 distinct CDR3 sequences, approximately 14% of which are singletons. The chain carries TRBV18 and TRBJ2-5, with 7 bases identical to TRBD2. The source material was blood. This TCR was sampled from a woman under 30 with Graves' ophthalmopathy. The CDR3 DNA follows: TGTGCCAGCTCACCAGAGGCAGGACTAGAAGAGACCCAGTACTTC. Its translation is CASSPEAGLEETQYF.